This T cell receptor beta chain was captured by sequencing in a study of CD8 T cells in ankylosing spondylitis. Study-level findings and limits: Disease-linked clones had a CD8+ phenotype and relatively low frequency in peripheral blood. Disease-linked clones reportedly showed significant enrichment in matched ankylosing spondylitis synovial fluid.

The CDR3 totals 14 residues. J gave up 4 bases and V 6 bases, and 5 bases lay outside the gene matches. In germline, CDR1 is MDHEN, CDR2 SYDVKM. In regard to this clonotype: Its antigen is undetermined.

Construction of TCR beta libraries was performed using quantitative 5'-RACE with molecular barcodes. TCRdb itself ran the 5' RACE reads through MiXCR, one entry per CDR3 protein. The table has 200,000 to 250,000 distinct CDR3 sequences, about 10% seen once. The receptor was derived from a male donor with ankylosing spondylitis or in good health (not recorded which). Material: blood, either unsorted or a sorted T cell fraction (not recorded which). The chain couples TRBV28 to TRBJ1-2; 10 nucleotides align to TRBD1. The CDR3 sequence is CASRQTGGGYGYTF. CDR3 nucleotides: TGTGCCAGCAGACAGACAGGGGGCGGCTATGGCTACACCTTC.